This TCR beta chain was identified in a study of blood T cell repertoires in COVID-19. Study at large: The study drew acute and convalescent COVID-19 samples from the United States, Italy and Spain.

The V segment lost 6 bases and the J segment 8 bases; nucleotides outside the gene matches: 8. Germline V gene sequence: CDR1 SNHLY, CDR2 FYNNEI. The CDR3 has 13 residues. Grouping used clinical history reported by participants in a survey and questionnaire. Each exposed participant met a COVID-19 case in the 2 weeks preceding study entry. Authors' data handling: Estimation of nucleated cell counts relied on the amplification of reference gene primers. Data came from immunoSEQ multiplex PCR; TCRdb stores just in-frame clones and leaves some out. V and J calls and clone size are as listed in that table; D and trimming were resolved from the DNA. The top ten clones hold under 2% of a sample with 320,000 or so clones, roughly 85% of them seen once.

The TCR originated in a woman in her twenties or thirties who had been exposed to COVID-19. The chain links TRBV2 to TRBJ1-1; 8 positions match TRBD1. The specimen was PBMCs or T cells enriched from blood (not recorded which). DNA for the CDR3: TGTGCCAGCAGCCCGCAGGGGGCTGGAGAAGCTTTCTTT. This translates into CASSPQGAGEAFF.